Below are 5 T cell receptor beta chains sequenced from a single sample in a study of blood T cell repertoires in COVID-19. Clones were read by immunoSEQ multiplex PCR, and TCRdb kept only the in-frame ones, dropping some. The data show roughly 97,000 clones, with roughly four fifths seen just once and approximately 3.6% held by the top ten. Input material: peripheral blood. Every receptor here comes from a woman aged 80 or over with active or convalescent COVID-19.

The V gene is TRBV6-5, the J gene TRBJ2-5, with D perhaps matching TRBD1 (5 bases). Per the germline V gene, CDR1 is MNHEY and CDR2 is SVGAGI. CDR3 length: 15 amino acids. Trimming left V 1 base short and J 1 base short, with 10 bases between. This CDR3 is CASSYLAGSQETQYF. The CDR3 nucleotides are TGTGCCAGCAGTTACTTAGCAGGGTCCCAAGAGACCCAGTACTTC.

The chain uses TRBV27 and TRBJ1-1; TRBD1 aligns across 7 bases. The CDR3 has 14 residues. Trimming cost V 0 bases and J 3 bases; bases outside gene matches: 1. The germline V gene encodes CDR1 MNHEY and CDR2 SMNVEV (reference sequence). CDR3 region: CASSLSTGYTEAFF. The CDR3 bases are TGTGCCAGCAGTTTATCGACAGGGTACACTGAAGCTTTCTTT.

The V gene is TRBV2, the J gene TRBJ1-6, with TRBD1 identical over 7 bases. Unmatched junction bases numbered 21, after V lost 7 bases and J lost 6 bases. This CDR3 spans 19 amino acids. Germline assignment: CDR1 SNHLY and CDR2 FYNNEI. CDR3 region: CASTATAGRGQRFNSPLHF. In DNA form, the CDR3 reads TGTGCCAGCACCGCCACCGCCGGTAGGGGGCAACGCTTTAATTCACCCCTCCACTTT.

The CDR3 spells CASTGQTMNTEAFF. The CDR3, as DNA: TGTGCCAGCACGGGGCAGACCATGAACACTGAAGCTTTCTTT. This sequence joins TRBV4-2 and TRBJ1-1, with D perhaps matching TRBD1 (5 bases). Germline values: CDR1 LGHNA, CDR2 YNFKEQ. This CDR3 comprises 14 residues. The germline V and J ends were trimmed by 7 bases and 0 bases, with 12 bases remaining between them.

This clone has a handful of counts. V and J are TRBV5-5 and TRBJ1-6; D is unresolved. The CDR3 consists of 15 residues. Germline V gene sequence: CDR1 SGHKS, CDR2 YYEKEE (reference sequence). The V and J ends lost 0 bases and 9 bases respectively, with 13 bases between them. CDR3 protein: CASSLAGGEISPLHF. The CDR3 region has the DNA TGTGCCAGCAGCTTGGCCGGTGGGGAGATTTCACCCCTCCACTTT.